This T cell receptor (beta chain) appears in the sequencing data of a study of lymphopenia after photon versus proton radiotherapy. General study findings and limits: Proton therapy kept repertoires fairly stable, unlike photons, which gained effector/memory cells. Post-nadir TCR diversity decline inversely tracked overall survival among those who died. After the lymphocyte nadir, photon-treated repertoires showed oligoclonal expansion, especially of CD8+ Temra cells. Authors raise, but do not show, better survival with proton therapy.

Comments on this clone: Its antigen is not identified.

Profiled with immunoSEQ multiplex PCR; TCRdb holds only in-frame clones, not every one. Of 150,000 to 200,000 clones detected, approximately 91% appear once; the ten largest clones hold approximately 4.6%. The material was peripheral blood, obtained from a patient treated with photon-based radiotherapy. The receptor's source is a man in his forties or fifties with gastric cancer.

The CDR3 bases are TGTGCCAGCAGTTTGGGTGTGGAGAATCCCTACGAGCAGTACTTC. As protein: CASSLGVENPYEQYF. V gene TRBV27 combines with J gene TRBJ2-7; D is unclear. The CDR3 totals 15 residues. V was trimmed by 3 bases and J by 2 bases, leaving 14 bases between them. Germline lookup yields CDR1 MNHEY and CDR2 SMNVEV (reference sequence).